A single sample gave rise to the 27 T cell receptor beta chains below, sequenced in a study of CD4+ T cells in melanoma. The table came from immunoSEQ multiplex PCR; TCRdb's copy has only in-frame clones and leaves some out. The sample shows about 50,000 clones, approximately 89% of them seen only once. The specimen sequenced was peripheral blood. Source of these receptors: a human donor with melanoma.

The CDR3 spells CASSLGENTEAFF. The CDR3 nucleotides read TGTGCCAGCAGCTTAGGGGAGAACACTGAAGCTTTCTTT. This chain joins TRBV7-8 and TRBJ1-1; no clear D gene. Germline CDR1 and CDR2: SGHVS and FQNEAQ. Trimming took off 1 base at V and 1 base at J, with 4 bases between the two ends. This CDR3 has 13 amino acids.

This chain links TRBV28 with TRBJ2-1; 8 positions agree with TRBD1. This CDR3 spans 12 amino acids. Germline CDR1 and CDR2: MDHEN and SYDVKM. The CDR3: CATGQAYNEQFF. In nucleotides, the CDR3 is TGTGCGACGGGACAGGCCTACAATGAGCAGTTCTTC.

The chain recombines TRBV5-1 with TRBJ1-2, with 7 nucleotides matching TRBD1. The CDR3 covers 18 residues. From germline, CDR1 is SGHRS and CDR2 YFSETQ. V shed 0 bases, J shed 0 bases, and the junction held 11 bases outside the gene matches. CDR3 DNA sequence: TGCGCCAGCAGCTTGGGACAGGGTCTATTCCCAGCTAACTATGGCTACACCTTC. Translated: CASSLGQGLFPANYGYTF.

The rearrangement uses TRBV4-2 and TRBJ2-3; TRBD1 matches at 8 bases. V dropped 0 bases and J dropped 6; count of bases not matched to a gene: 8. CDR1 and CDR2 (germline): LGHNA, YNFKEQ. CDR3 length: 16 amino acids. CDR3 DNA: TGTGCCAGCAGCCAAGATCCCCAGGGGGCGGCCGATACGCAGTATTTT. Encoded protein: CASSQDPQGAADTQYF.

The chain links TRBV5-3 to TRBJ1-1, with TRBD1 identical over 7 bases. TRBV5-3 is filed as an ORF, its function uncertain. With V trimmed by 3 bases and J by 2 bases, 4 bases remained unmatched. The CDR3 contains 14 residues. CDR3 sequence: CARSWGQFNTEAFF. The DNA of the CDR3 is TGTGCCAGAAGCTGGGGACAGTTCAACACTGAAGCTTTCTTT.

This chain links TRBV11-1 with TRBJ2-7, with 11 bases that match TRBD2. The CDR3 contains 15 residues. Per germline, CDR1 SGHAT and CDR2 FQDESV (reference sequence). V shed 1 base, J shed 4 bases, and the junction held 3 bases outside the gene matches. The CDR3 DNA reads TGTGCCAGCAGCTTAGAAGCTAGCGGGGGGTACGAGCAGTACTTC. It encodes CASSLEASGGYEQYF.

The CDR3 loop is CASSLIGHSPYEQYF. The CDR3 coding sequence is TGTGCCAGCAGCTTAATAGGACACTCTCCCTACGAGCAGTACTTC. The rearrangement joins TRBV5-4 to TRBJ2-7; D may be TRBD1 (5 bases). Germline V lookup: CDR1 SGHNT, CDR2 YYREEE (reference sequence). Trimming removed 2 bases from V and 2 bases from J, with 14 bases in between. This CDR3 has 15 amino acids.

The chain recombines TRBV7-3 with TRBJ2-5; 9 nucleotides match TRBD1. TRBJ2-7 explains the end of the DNA better; the J call may be wrong. The CDR3 is 15 residues long. The germline CDR1 and CDR2 sequences are SGHTA and FQGTGA. The CDR3 spells CASSQAGTGSYEQYF. CDR3 nucleotide sequence: TGTGCCAGCAGCCAGGCCGGGACAGGGTCCTACGAGCAGTACTTC.

The chain joins TRBV6-6 to TRBJ1-6; no clear D. Between the trimmed V and J ends, which lost 0 bases and 10 bases, there was a span of 4 bases. The CDR3 runs to 12 residues. Germline V lookup: CDR1 MNHNY, CDR2 SVGAGI (reference sequence). For the CDR3, the DNA is TGTGCCAGCAGTTACTCAGCGTCACCCCTCCACTTT. Its translation: CASSYSASPLHF.

The CDR3 DNA reads TGCGCCAGCAGCTTGGAACACGCGAACACCGGGGAGCTGTTTTTT. Protein sequence: CASSLEHANTGELFF. The gene calls are TRBV5-1 and TRBJ2-2; no clear D gene. The V gene lost 0 bases and the J gene lost 0 bases, with 6 bases spanning the gap. CDR3 length: 15 residues. From germline, CDR1 is SGHRS and CDR2 YFSETQ.

The chain uses TRBV10-3 and TRBJ1-2; 8 bases fit TRBD1. The CDR3 sequence is 13 residues long. The junction had 2 bases not matched to a gene; V was cut back by 4 bases and J by 4 bases. The germline V gene encodes CDR1 ENHRY and CDR2 SYGVKD. CDR3 DNA: TGTGCCATCAGTGCTGACAGGGGCTATGGCTACACCTTC. This encodes CAISADRGYGYTF.

The V and J genes are TRBV19 and TRBJ1-5, with D possibly being TRBD1 (5 bases). V was cut by 3 bases and J by 0 bases, with 24 bases left in between. The CDR3 has 20 amino acids. Germline values: CDR1 LNHDA, CDR2 SQIVND (reference sequence). The CDR3 region is CASSIETDIPRKNSNQPQHF. CDR3 DNA sequence: TGTGCCAGTAGTATCGAGACAGACATCCCGCGAAAGAATAGCAATCAGCCCCAGCATTTT.

This chain links TRBV9 with TRBJ1-6; the D is unclear. Germline values: CDR1 SGDLS, CDR2 YYNGEE. The V gene lost 1 base and the J gene lost 10 bases, with 12 bases spanning the gap. This CDR3 has 14 amino acids. This CDR3 reads CASSVQEMGSPLHF. As DNA, the CDR3 is TGTGCCAGCAGCGTACAGGAGATGGGCTCACCCCTCCACTTT.

The chain uses TRBV11-2 and TRBJ2-1; D gene uncertain. This CDR3 is 12 amino acids long. V lost 5 bases to trimming and J lost 7 bases, with 9 bases between them. Germline CDR1 is SGHAT and CDR2 is FQNNGV. The CDR3 here is CASSQVVNEQFF. The CDR3 coding sequence is TGTGCCAGCAGCCAGGTGGTTAATGAGCAGTTCTTC.

The chain combines TRBV4-1 with TRBJ2-3, with TRBD1 as a possible D gene (7 bases). Trimming cost V 3 bases and J 11 bases, with 27 bases left between them. Germline assignment: CDR1 MGHRA and CDR2 YSYEKL. This CDR3 is built from 17 residues. For the CDR3, the DNA is TGCGCCAGCAGCCACCGTAGGGGGCGGGGAACTGGGCCAGGGCAGTATTTT. Translating gives CASSHRRGRGTGPGQYF.

The V call is TRBV18, the J call TRBJ1-3; D is possibly TRBD1 (5 bases). V dropped 6 bases and J dropped 1 base, with 13 bases sitting between them. The CDR3 covers 15 residues. CDR1 is KGHSH, CDR2 LQKENI, per germline. The CDR3 DNA follows: TGTGCCAGCTCCCCCGGGACCGAGTCTGGAAACACCATATATTTT. Translation gives CASSPGTESGNTIYF. The entire variable domain, with the rest obtained from reference TRBV18 and TRBJ1-3, is as follows: NAGVMQNPRHLVRRRGQEARLRCSPMKGHSHVYWYRQLPEEGLKFMVYLQKENIIDESGMPKERFSAEFPKEGPSILRIQQVVRGDSAAYFCASSPGTESGNTIYFGEGSWLTVV.

A single count supports this clone. The CDR3 loop reads CASQDKQGSQAYGYTF. CDR3 DNA: TGTGCCAGCCAAGATAAACAGGGGAGTCAAGCATATGGCTACACCTTC. The chain carries TRBV2 and TRBJ1-2, with TRBD1 matching over 7 bases. The CDR3 runs 16 residues. CDR1 SNHLY and CDR2 FYNNEI come from the germline V gene. J was trimmed by 5 bases and V by 8 bases; bases with no gene match: 17.

A remark on this clone: Compared with germline, one end of the junction differs, possibly owing to a read error. In DNA, the CDR3 is TGTGCTAGCAGCCCAAGCGCGGGCACTAATGAAAAACTGTTTTTT. Translating gives CASSPSAGTNEKLFF. The genes are TRBV7-7 and TRBJ1-4; D remains ambiguous. There are 15 residues in the CDR3. Germline V gene lookup returns CDR1 SSHAT and CDR2 FNYEAQ (reference sequence).

The chain couples TRBV1 to TRBJ2-6; the D call in the table, TRBD2, was not verified against the DNA. TRBV1 is labeled a pseudogene. CDR3 length: 15 residues. CDR3 amino acids: CTSRSAQSRANVLTF. The CDR3 nucleotides are TGCACCAGCAGGAGCGCACAAAGTCGGGCCAACGTCCTGACTTTC.

The V gene is TRBV28, the J gene TRBJ2-7, with 9 bases that match TRBD1. The V and J ends lost 6 bases and 4 bases, in that order; junction bases with no gene match: 10. Germline V CDR1 and CDR2: MDHEN, SYDVKM. CDR3 length equals 15 residues. The CDR3, as DNA: TGTGCCAGCAGCACTACCGGGACAGGGCTTTACGAGCAGTACTTC. It is translated as CASSTTGTGLYEQYF.

The V gene is TRBV5-3, the J gene TRBJ2-2; perhaps TRBD2 as D (5 bases). TRBV5-3 is an ORF, with its function uncertain. With 2 bases removed from V and 6 bases from J, the gap between germline ends came to 14 bases. The CDR3 has 15 residues. The CDR3 is CARSFLFYGAGELFF. The CDR3 nucleotides read TGTGCCAGAAGCTTCCTCTTTTACGGGGCCGGGGAGCTGTTTTTT.

V gene TRBV28 combines with J gene TRBJ1-5, with a possible D match to TRBD1 (6 bases). This CDR3 comprises 15 residues. Looked up from germline, CDR1 is MDHEN and CDR2 is SYDVKM. Trimming pared 8 bases from V and 1 base from J, leaving 15 bases between. CDR3 protein: CASSLGGHSNQPQHF. The DNA of the CDR3 is TGTGCCAGCTCCTTGGGGGGGCACAGCAATCAGCCCCAGCATTTT.

The chain employs TRBV11-2 and TRBJ2-5; D call uncertain. Between the trimmed V and J ends, which lost 3 bases and 3 bases, there was a span of 14 bases. The CDR3 consists of 15 residues. Looked up from germline, CDR1 is SGHAT and CDR2 is FQNNGV. The CDR3 region has the DNA TGTGCCAGCAGCTTTGGTTGGACGGAGAAAGAGACCCAGTACTTC. Protein sequence: CASSFGWTEKETQYF.

This rearrangement joins TRBV19 to TRBJ1-2; weak D call: TRBD1 (6 bases). V lost 1 base, J lost 4 bases, and 10 bases lay in between. This CDR3 spans 14 amino acids. The germline CDR1 and CDR2 sequences are LNHDA and SQIVND (reference sequence). The CDR3 sequence: CASSIGGGGYGYTF. CDR3 nucleotides: TGTGCCAGTAGTATAGGCGGGGGCGGCTATGGCTACACCTTC.

The chain has TRBV7-2 and TRBJ1-6; TRBD1 aligns across 8 bases. V lost 5 bases and J lost 7; bases outside the gene matches: 19. Germline lookup yields CDR1 SGHTA and CDR2 FQGNSA. This CDR3 comprises 19 residues. The CDR3 sequence: CASSRGQGVEERRNSPLHF. The CDR3 nucleotides are TGTGCCAGCAGCCGCGGACAGGGAGTAGAAGAAAGGAGAAATTCACCCCTCCACTTT. Supplemented by reference TRBV7-2 and TRBJ1-6, the full variable domain reads GAGVSQSPSNKVTEKGKDVELRCDPISGHTALYWYRQSLGQGLEFLIYFQGNSAPDKSGLPSDRFSAERTGGSVSTLTIQRTQQEDSAVYLCASSRGQGVEERRNSPLHFGNGTRLTVT.

The J gene is TRBJ1-1, the V gene TRBV30, with unresolved D. V was cut by 0 bases and J by 2 bases, with 10 bases left in between. CDR1 GTSNPN and CDR2 SVGIG come from the germline V gene (reference sequence). This CDR3 comprises 14 residues. The CDR3 reads CAWSVMAYNTEAFF. CDR3 nucleotide sequence: TGTGCCTGGAGTGTAATGGCATATAACACTGAAGCTTTCTTT.

The chain couples TRBV27 to TRBJ2-2, with D possibly being TRBD1 (6 bases). The CDR3 contains 19 residues. Per the germline V gene, CDR1 is MNHEY and CDR2 is SMNVEV (reference sequence). Trimming left V 7 bases short and J 1 base short, with 25 bases between. The CDR3 loop is CASIPRGSGAIKNTGELFF. CDR3 nucleotide sequence: TGTGCCAGCATCCCTAGGGGGTCGGGCGCAATTAAGAACACCGGGGAGCTGTTTTTT.